The next 21 T cell receptor beta chains were all read from a single sample in a study of blood T cell repertoires in COVID-19. Sequencing used immunoSEQ multiplex PCR; TCRdb keeps in-frame clones, though not all of them. The sample has fewer than 75,000 clones; 87% are singletons. The sample was peripheral blood. These receptor sequences come from a man in his sixties with active or convalescent COVID-19.

This chain joins TRBV15 and TRBJ1-6; D is possibly TRBD1 (6 bases). V lost 6 bases and J 6 bases, leaving 15 bases between the germline ends. From germline, CDR1 is LNHNV and CDR2 YYDKDF (reference sequence). This CDR3 spans 15 amino acids. CDR3 loop: CATRAGASGNSPLHF. The CDR3 DNA reads as TGTGCCACCAGGGCAGGGGCTTCGGGTAATTCACCCCTCCACTTT. Together with reference TRBV15 and TRBJ1-6, the CDR3 gives the full variable domain: DAMVIQNPRYQVTQFGKPVTLSCSQTLNHNVMYWYQQKSSQAPKLLFHYYDKDFNNEADTPDNFQSRRPNTSFCFLDIRSPGLGDTAMYLCATRAGASGNSPLHFGNGTRLTVT.

The chain has TRBV5-1 and TRBJ2-3, with D possibly TRBD1 on 5 matching bases. In germline, CDR1 is SGHRS, CDR2 YFSETQ. The CDR3 contains 14 residues. The germline V and J ends were trimmed by 10 bases and 0 bases, with 15 bases remaining between them. The DNA for the CDR3 is TGCGCCGGACGCACAGGAGTCAGCACAGATACGCAGTATTTT. Encoded protein: CAGRTGVSTDTQYF.

The chain carries TRBV19 and TRBJ1-5, with TRBD1 matching over 7 bases. Germline V gene data show CDR1 as LNHDA and CDR2 as SQIVND (reference sequence). The ends lost 6 bases at V and 1 base at J; junction bases unmatched: 6. This CDR3 comprises 15 residues. CDR3 sequence: CASSEGARSNQPQHF. The CDR3 nucleotides are TGTGCCAGTAGCGAGGGGGCTAGAAGCAATCAGCCCCAGCATTTT.

The chain employs TRBV6-2 or TRBV6-3 and TRBJ1-1, with D perhaps matching TRBD1 (6 bases). There are 15 residues in the CDR3. V shed 7 bases and J shed 0 bases, with 15 bases lying between them. CDR1 is MNHEY and CDR2 is SVGEGT in the germline V gene. The CDR3 DNA reads as TGTGCCAGCACCCCCAGGGGCATCCTGAACACTGAAGCTTTCTTT. This encodes CASTPRGILNTEAFF.

This clone was detected once. The rearrangement joins TRBV6-6 to TRBJ1-3; tentative D call: TRBD1 (5 bases). The CDR3 contains 16 residues. Germline CDR1 MNHNY, CDR2 SVGAGI (reference sequence). With 6 bases removed from V and 1 base from J, the gap between germline ends came to 16 bases. This chain's CDR3 is CASRDTGKRSGNTIYF. DNA of the CDR3: TGTGCCAGCAGAGATACAGGAAAGAGATCTGGAAACACCATATATTTT.

V usage is TRBV28 and J usage is TRBJ1-5, with TRBD1 matching 8 bases. CDR3 length: 15 amino acids. V lost 7 bases, J lost 7 bases, and 12 bases stayed unmatched. The germline V gene encodes CDR1 MDHEN and CDR2 SYDVKM. The CDR3 spells CASNSLGQVRQPQHF. As DNA, the CDR3 is TGTGCCAGCAACTCCTTGGGACAGGTACGGCAGCCCCAGCATTTT.

The V call is TRBV2, the J call TRBJ1-4; 11 bases agree with TRBD1. CDR1 and CDR2 (germline): SNHLY, FYNNEI. V trimming: 0 bases; J trimming: 5 bases; junction bases outside the gene matches: 5. This CDR3 comprises 17 residues. CDR3 amino acids: CASSEAGTGGWNEKLFF. Here the CDR3 DNA reads TGTGCCAGCAGTGAAGCCGGGACAGGGGGTTGGAATGAAAAACTGTTTTTT.

This chain uses TRBV11-2 with TRBJ1-1; TRBD1 might be the D (6 bases). Trimming pared 6 bases from V and 4 bases from J, leaving 12 bases between. The CDR3 spans 13 residues. CDR1 is SGHAT and CDR2 is FQNNGV in the germline V gene. Here the CDR3 DNA reads TGTGCCAGCAGTAAAGGGGGTCTCACTGAAGCTTTCTTT. It specifies CASSKGGLTEAFF.

The genes are TRBV4-3 and TRBJ2-5; TRBD1 matches at 8 bases. This CDR3 is 15 amino acids long. Germline lookup yields CDR1 LGHNA and CDR2 YSLEER. Trimming took 3 bases from V and 4 from J; bases not matched to a gene: 7. CDR3 in DNA: TGCGCCAGCAGCCAGGGACAGGATCGGGTAGAGACCCAGTACTTC. This encodes CASSQGQDRVETQYF.

This clone came up once. The CDR3: CASSLSRGQFF. The CDR3, as DNA: TGTGCCAGCAGTTTATCCAGGGGGCAGTTCTTC. The V call is TRBV28, the J call TRBJ2-1; TRBD1 is a possible D gene (6 bases). Looked up from germline, CDR1 is MDHEN and CDR2 is SYDVKM. V lost 1 base, J lost 12 bases, and 7 bases lay in between. This CDR3 comprises 11 residues.

The V gene is TRBV11-3, the J gene TRBJ1-1; D unresolved. Between the trimmed V and J ends, which lost 3 bases and 6 bases, there was a span of 11 bases. Germline V CDR1 and CDR2: SGHNT, YENEEA. CDR3 length equals 13 residues. CDR3 DNA: TGTGCCAGCAGCTTGTATCTGTCCGCTGAAGCTTTCTTT. Its translation is CASSLYLSAEAFF. Drawing the rest from reference TRBV11-3 and TRBJ1-1, the complete variable domain is EAGVVQSPRYKIIEKKQPVAFWCNPISGHNTLYWYLQNLGQGPELLIRYENEEAVDDSQLPKDRFSAERLKGVDSTLKIQPAELGDSAVYLCASSLYLSAEAFFGQGTRLTVV.

The chain links TRBV27 to TRBJ2-1; a weak D match, TRBD2 (5 bases). Germline CDR1 reads MNHEY; CDR2 reads SMNVEV (reference sequence). CDR3 length: 19 amino acids. The V gene lost 1 base and the J gene lost 0 bases, with 19 bases spanning the gap. The CDR3 loop is CASSLWAVGAVASYNEQFF. The DNA for the CDR3 is TGTGCCAGCAGTTTATGGGCCGTGGGAGCGGTCGCCTCCTACAATGAGCAGTTCTTC.

The rearrangement links TRBV10-3 to TRBJ2-3; 12 bases line up with TRBD2. This CDR3 region has 16 residues. Germline CDR1 reads ENHRY; CDR2 reads SYGVKD. V was pared by 2 bases and J by 0 bases, with 0 bases of the junction left unmatched. The CDR3 region has the DNA TGTGCCATCAGTGAGGGACTAGCGGGGAGCACAGATACGCAGTATTTT. This sequence encodes CAISEGLAGSTDTQYF.

The genes are TRBV7-9 and TRBJ2-1, with 7 bases aligning to TRBD2. This CDR3 is 15 amino acids long. CDR1 and CDR2 (germline): SEHNR, FQNEAQ (reference sequence). V lost 1 base, J lost 8 bases, and 8 bases stayed unmatched. CDR3 in amino acids: CASSLGGGSRDEQFF. CDR3 bases: TGTGCCAGCAGCTTAGGGGGCGGGAGTAGGGATGAGCAGTTCTTC. Full variable domain (rest looked up from reference TRBV7-9 and TRBJ2-1): DTGVSQNPRHKITKRGQNVTFRCDPISEHNRLYWYRQTLGQGPEFLTYFQNEAQLEKSRLLSDRFSAERPKGSFSTLEIQRTEQGDSAMYLCASSLGGGSRDEQFFGPGTRLTVL.

The rearrangement uses TRBV27 and TRBJ1-5, with D maybe TRBD1 (6 bases). Between the trimmed V and J ends, which lost 6 bases and 0 bases, there was a span of 9 bases. Germline V lookup: CDR1 MNHEY, CDR2 SMNVEV (reference sequence). The CDR3 runs to 14 residues. DNA for the CDR3: TGTGCCAGCAGCGGACAGTATAGCAATCAGCCCCAGCATTTT. As protein: CASSGQYSNQPQHF.

The V gene is TRBV7-2, the J gene TRBJ2-5; 7 bases fit TRBD2. Germline CDR1 SGHTA, CDR2 FQGNSA. The trim removed 6 bases at V and 5 bases at J, leaving 9 bases unmatched. There are 14 residues in the CDR3. CDR3 sequence: CASRVGGSGETQYF. Here the CDR3 DNA reads TGTGCCAGCAGAGTGGGGGGGTCGGGGGAGACCCAGTACTTC.

The V gene is TRBV24-1, the J gene TRBJ2-1; 8 positions match TRBD2. The CDR3 has 17 amino acids. J lost 2 bases, V lost 2 bases, and 7 bases had no gene match. Germline assignment: CDR1 KGHDR and CDR2 SFDVKD. CDR3 sequence reads: CATSDSSGSHTYNEQFF. The CDR3 DNA is TGTGCCACCAGTGATTCCAGCGGGAGTCACACCTACAATGAGCAGTTCTTC.

This clone occurred once. The V call is TRBV27, the J call TRBJ2-7; D gene ambiguous. V lost 3 bases and J lost 0, with 12 bases in between. Germline V gene sequence: CDR1 MNHEY, CDR2 SMNVEV (reference sequence). The CDR3 is 15 amino acids. The CDR3 nucleotides read TGTGCCAGCAGTTTCCACTCATCAACCTCCTACGAGCAGTACTTC. Translation: CASSFHSSTSYEQYF.

The gene calls are TRBV5-4 and TRBJ2-2; 7 bases are shared with TRBD1. There are 16 residues in the CDR3. V shed 3 bases, J shed 1 base, and the junction held 6 bases outside the gene matches. Germline lookup yields CDR1 SGHNT and CDR2 YYREEE (reference sequence). DNA for the CDR3: TGTGCCAGCAGCTCCGGGACAGAAAGGAACACCGGGGAGCTGTTTTTT. This codes for CASSSGTERNTGELFF.

V and J are TRBV29-1 and TRBJ2-2; 14 bases agree with TRBD2. Trimming cost V 3 bases and J 7 bases; bases outside gene matches: 13. CDR1 and CDR2 (germline): SQVTM, ANQGSEA. There are 18 residues in the CDR3. CDR3 in amino acids: CSVEGTSGRGGGNGELFF. The CDR3 region has the DNA TGCAGCGTTGAGGGGACTAGCGGGAGAGGGGGCGGAAACGGGGAGCTGTTTTTT.

The chain combines TRBV7-9 with TRBJ1-6; the match to TRBD1 covers 12 bases. This CDR3 is built from 13 residues. Per the germline V gene, CDR1 is SEHNR and CDR2 is FQNEAQ (reference sequence). The J segment lost 7 bases and the V segment lost 8 bases, leaving 0 bases of the junction unmatched. The DNA of the CDR3 is TGTGCCAGCGGGACAGGGGGCAATTCACCCCTCCACTTT. Its translation: CASGTGGNSPLHF.